This TCR beta chain was retrieved from a study of shared clonotypes between healthy human individuals. About the study: The plates for each donor numbered three CD4 naive, three CD4 memory, two CD8 naive and one CD8 memory.

Splitting the CD4+ cells yielded a CD45RA+ naive subset and a CD45RA-negative memory subset. Trimming removed 0 bases from V and 3 bases from J, with 15 bases in between. This CDR3 has 16 residues. Germline V CDR1 and CDR2: MNHNY, SVGAGI (reference sequence). Study results and caveats: Memory subsets generally showed smaller estimated richness than naive subsets did.

The sorted-subset replicate PCRs were given roughly 200 ng DNA, which is roughly 30,000 T cell genomes. Some clones are missing from TCRdb's copy, which holds only in-frame ones; the method was immunoSEQ multiplex PCR. Counted here are more than 2,000,000 clones, approximately 94% occurring once; the ten biggest clones make up 0.13% to 0.15%. A single count supports this clone. The target antigen is unknown. Sequenced: naive CD4+ T cells sorted from blood. Subset noted: CD45RA+ positively selected. The chain combines TRBV6-6 with TRBJ2-7; D is unclear. The receptor was isolated from a man between 18 and 35 years old in good health. CDR3: CASSYSAQNTNYEQYF. DNA of the CDR3: TGTGCCAGCAGTTACTCGGCTCAGAACACCAACTACGAGCAGTACTTC.